The source of this T cell receptor (beta chain) is a study of beta chain features in type 1 diabetes. This CDR3 is built from 16 residues. Germline CDR1 reads SGHTA; CDR2 reads FQGNSA. V gave up 3 bases and J gave up 0 bases; unmatched junction bases: 8. Reverse transcribing all isolated RNA meant expressed TCRB transcripts were sequenced. The table came from immunoSEQ multiplex PCR; TCRdb's copy has only in-frame clones and leaves some out. The sample lists 350,000 to 450,000 clones, about 15% occurring once. V gene TRBV7-2 combines with J gene TRBJ2-7; 7 nucleotides match TRBD2. Sequences were obtained from naive CD4+ T cells from blood. The sequence came from a woman aged 18-29 years in good health. The CDR3 DNA reads as TGTGCCAGCAGCTTCTCTAGCGGCTTCCTCTCCTACGAGCAGTACTTC. This sequence encodes CASSFSSGFLSYEQYF. The entire variable domain, with the rest obtained from reference TRBV7-2 and TRBJ2-7, is as follows: GAGVSQSPSNKVTEKGKDVELRCDPISGHTALYWYRQSLGQGLEFLIYFQGNSAPDKSGLPSDRFSAERTGGSVSTLTIQRTQQEDSAVYLCASSFSSGFLSYEQYFGPGTRLTVT.